Sequencing of this T cell receptor (beta chain) was carried out in a study of T-cell memory formation after mild COVID-19. Study at large: For the most part, TCR clusters were specific to one donor. Regarding the study as a whole: CD4+ bias marked clones expanding day 15 to 37, unlike balanced contracting clones. Researchers could not confirm that second-wave clones peaking on day 37 targeted SARS-CoV-2.

Using its own MiXCR run on the 5' RACE reads, TCRdb lists one record per CDR3 protein. The profile shows hundreds of thousands of distinct CDR3 sequences, 15% to 20% of them singletons. Germline V gene sequence: CDR1 LNHDA, CDR2 SQIVND (reference sequence). This CDR3 contains 13 residues. V lost 7 bases, J lost 5 bases, and 15 bases lay in between. This clonotype was observed a few times. The antigen is not known. The chain is built from TRBV19 and TRBJ2-7, with D perhaps TRBD1 (6 bases). Sequencing was carried out using PBMCs or a T cell subset sorted from them (not recorded which). The sequence came from a man between 18 and 35 years old who had mild COVID-19 (a few samples of this study predate the infection). Cell type and time point are not known. The CDR3 region is CASTRGGIHEQYF. In DNA form, the CDR3 reads TGTGCCAGTACTCGAGGGGGAATACACGAGCAGTACTTC. The full variable domain, its missing parts supplied by reference TRBV19 and TRBJ2-7, is DGGITQSPKYLFRKEGQNVTLSCEQNLNHDAMYWYRQDPGQGLRLIYYSQIVNDFQKGDIAEGYSVSREKKESFPLTVTSAQKNPTAFYLCASTRGGIHEQYFGPGTRLTVT.